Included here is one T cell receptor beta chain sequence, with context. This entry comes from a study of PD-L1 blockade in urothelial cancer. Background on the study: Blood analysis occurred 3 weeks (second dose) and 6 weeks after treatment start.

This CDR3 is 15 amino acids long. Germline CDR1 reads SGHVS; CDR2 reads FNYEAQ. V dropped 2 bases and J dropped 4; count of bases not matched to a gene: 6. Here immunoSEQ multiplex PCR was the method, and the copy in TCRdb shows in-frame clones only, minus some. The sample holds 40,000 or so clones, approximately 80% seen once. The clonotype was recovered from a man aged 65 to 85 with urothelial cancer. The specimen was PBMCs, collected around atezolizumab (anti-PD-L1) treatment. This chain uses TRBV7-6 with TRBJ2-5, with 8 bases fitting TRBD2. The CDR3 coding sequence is TGTGCCAGCAGCTTATCAGCGGGGGTTAGAGAGACCCAGTACTTC. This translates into CASSLSAGVRETQYF.